A single sample gave rise to the 18 T cell receptor beta chains below, sequenced in a study of T cells in Graves' hyperthyroidism and ophthalmopathy. RNA transcripts were the template for amplifying TCR beta CDR3 regions. An initial round of RT-PCR targeting the TCR CDR3 relied on the HTBI primer set. Using its own MiXCR run on the multiplex PCR reads, TCRdb lists one record per CDR3 protein. The sample lists a few hundred thousand distinct CDR3 sequences, around 14% occurring once. Sequenced sample: blood. The receptors were gathered from a woman between 25 and 40 years old with Graves' hyperthyroidism.

This clonotype has a handful of counts. The chain carries TRBV14 and TRBJ2-1, with TRBD2 matching 11 bases. Germline V gene sequence: CDR1 SGHDN, CDR2 FVKESK. This CDR3 has 19 residues. With 8 bases clipped from V and 0 bases from J, the junction kept 15 bases outside the gene matches. The CDR3 DNA sequence: TGTGCCAGCTCACCATCTCCCGGGACTAGCGGCCCCTCCTACAATGAGCAGTTCTTC. Residues: CASSPSPGTSGPSYNEQFF.

There are a few counts of this clonotype. Mismatch with germline at one junction end may stem from a read error. The chain has TRBV10-3 and TRBJ2-3; D remains unclear. Germline V CDR1 and CDR2: ENHRY, SYGVKD. The CDR3 consists of 13 residues. CDR3 in DNA: TGTGCCATCGGTGAGAGTTCCCCAGATACGCAGTATTTT. Its protein product is CAIGESSPDTQYF.

This rearrangement joins TRBV7-2 to TRBJ2-3; D possibly corresponds to TRBD2 (6 bases). V lost 5 bases to trimming and J lost 5 bases, with 17 bases between them. CDR3 size: 15 residues. Germline V gene lookup returns CDR1 SGHTA and CDR2 FQGNSA. The CDR3 DNA is TGTGCCAGCAGCCTGTTCGGGGGAAGTGGAGATACGCAGTATTTT. Its translation: CASSLFGGSGDTQYF.

The sample holds a few counts of this clonotype. CDR3 coding DNA: TGTGCCAGCAGCTTTCCCGTCAGGGGTATGAACACCGGGGAGCTGTTTTTT. Translating gives CASSFPVRGMNTGELFF. The chain combines TRBV7-9 with TRBJ2-2; the D gene is possibly TRBD1 (6 bases). The CDR3 is made up of 17 amino acids. CDR1 is SEHNR, CDR2 FQNEAQ, per germline (reference sequence). V lost 3 bases and J 1 base, leaving 15 bases between the germline ends.

This clonotype was counted at least ten times. The chain links TRBV6-1 to TRBJ2-7; D possibly matches TRBD1 or TRBD2 (5 bases each). There are 15 residues in the CDR3. CDR1 is MNHNS and CDR2 is SASEGT in the germline V gene. Trimming stripped 5 bases from V and 4 bases from J, with 18 bases between. The CDR3 nucleotides read TGTGCCAGCAGTTTTGCCCCGGGACCCGGTTACGAGCAGTACTTC. Translating gives CASSFAPGPGYEQYF.

The chain couples TRBV19 to TRBJ1-5; D remains ambiguous. V was clipped by 3 bases and J by 7 bases, with 10 bases between them. This CDR3 is 13 amino acids long. Germline lookup yields CDR1 LNHDA and CDR2 SQIVND (reference sequence). The CDR3: CASSIPRGQPQHF. The CDR3 nucleotides are TGTGCCAGTAGTATTCCTCGCGGACAGCCCCAGCATTTT.

This chain joins TRBV5-5 and TRBJ2-2; 10 bases match TRBD2. V was clipped by 4 bases and J by 8 bases; unmatched bases: 11. The CDR3 totals 16 residues. The germline gives CDR1 SGHKS, CDR2 YYEKEE (reference sequence). CDR3 DNA sequence: TGTGCCAGCAGCGGGCCCAGCGGGAGGGCCCCAGGGGAGCTGTTTTTT. Translation gives CASSGPSGRAPGELFF.

The V gene is TRBV4-1, the J gene TRBJ1-2; 8 nucleotides match TRBD1. The CDR3 sequence is 17 residues long. Unmatched junction bases numbered 11, after V lost 1 base and J lost 4 bases. Germline CDR1 is MGHRA and CDR2 is YSYEKL. CDR3 protein: CASSQGGRDRRPYGYTF. Written as DNA, the CDR3 is TGCGCCAGCAGCCAAGGGGGGCGGGACAGGCGGCCCTATGGCTACACCTTC.

In DNA, the CDR3 is TGTGCCAGCAGTCCACGGACTAGCGGGAGTACGTACGAGCAGTACTTC. This gives the protein CASSPRTSGSTYEQYF. The rearrangement links TRBV28 to TRBJ2-7, with 13 bases that match TRBD2. The CDR3 extends over 16 amino acids. The trim removed 5 bases at V and 4 bases at J, leaving 8 bases unmatched. Germline CDR1 MDHEN, CDR2 SYDVKM.

V usage is TRBV6-1 and J usage is TRBJ1-1; D gene ambiguous. V lost 3 bases to trimming and J lost 4 bases, with 12 bases between them. This CDR3 contains 14 residues. Germline V gene data show CDR1 as MNHNS and CDR2 as SASEGT. The CDR3 nucleotides are TGTGCCAGCAGTGATTTCCTCGGGTCCACTGAAGCTTTCTTT. This gives the protein CASSDFLGSTEAFF.

This clonotype has a count of ten or more. V gene TRBV7-8 combines with J gene TRBJ2-1; 7 nucleotides align to TRBD1. Germline assignment: CDR1 SGHVS and CDR2 FQNEAQ. V was clipped by 4 bases and J by 4 bases; unmatched bases: 10. The CDR3 is made up of 16 amino acids. In DNA form, the CDR3 reads TGTGCCAGCAGCTCTTACGAGACAGGGTCGTACAATGAGCAGTTCTTC. It translates to CASSSYETGSYNEQFF.

The V and J genes are TRBV6-2 or TRBV6-3 and TRBJ2-7, with D possibly being TRBD1 (5 bases). Germline V gene data show CDR1 as MNHEY and CDR2 as SVGEGT. This CDR3 is built from 14 residues. V shed 6 bases and J shed 6 bases, with 18 bases lying between them. The chain's CDR3 is CASRRHTAGAEQYF. The CDR3 region has the DNA TGTGCCAGCAGAAGGCACACCGCTGGGGCCGAGCAGTACTTC.

This clonotype was detected ten times or more. V usage is TRBV29-1 and J usage is TRBJ1-1; D unresolved. Germline-derived CDR1 and CDR2 are SQVTM and ANQGSEA. There are 13 residues in the CDR3. Trimming cost V 3 bases and J 1 base, with 9 bases left between them. This CDR3 is CSVDYHQNTEAFF. Written as DNA, the CDR3 is TGCAGCGTTGATTACCACCAGAACACTGAAGCTTTCTTT.

In this sample, this clonotype turned up many times. The chain couples TRBV6-1 to TRBJ2-7, with 8 bases fitting TRBD2. CDR1 MNHNS and CDR2 SASEGT come from the germline V gene. The length of the CDR3 is 15 residues. V lost 5 bases to trimming and J lost 3 bases; unmatched junction nucleotides: 9. For the CDR3, the DNA is TGTGCCAGCAGTTCACAAGCGGGAGCTGGCTACGAGCAGTACTTC. This translates into CASSSQAGAGYEQYF.

This clonotype was detected only a few times. The chain is built from TRBV27 and TRBJ1-2; D is ambiguous. The CDR3 has 16 amino acids. Germline lookup yields CDR1 MNHEY and CDR2 SMNVEV (reference sequence). V gave up 1 base and J gave up 4 bases, with 16 bases separating them. CDR3 sequence reads: CASSLLAGKRGYGYTF. The CDR3 bases are TGTGCCAGCAGTTTATTGGCAGGCAAAAGAGGCTATGGCTACACCTTC.

There are a few counts of this clonotype. V gene TRBV30 combines with J gene TRBJ2-3, with TRBD2 as a possible D gene (6 bases). The V and J ends lost 4 bases and 0 bases respectively, with 11 bases between them. The germline V gene encodes CDR1 GTSNPN and CDR2 SVGIG (reference sequence). The CDR3 runs to 14 residues. CDR3 nucleotide sequence: TGTGCCTGGAATCTCGGGAGTAGCACAGATACGCAGTATTTT. Its protein product is CAWNLGSSTDTQYF.

This sequence joins TRBV6-2 or TRBV6-3 and TRBJ1-3, with TRBD1 matching 7 bases. Germline loops: CDR1 MNHEY, CDR2 SVGEGT. The CDR3 loop spans 14 amino acids. J gave up 4 bases and V 6 bases, and 6 bases lay outside the gene matches. The CDR3 reads CASRQGEDGNTIYF. DNA of the CDR3: TGTGCCAGCAGGCAGGGGGAAGACGGAAACACCATATATTTT.

This clonotype was observed many times. This chain links TRBV5-1 with TRBJ2-1; TRBD1 aligns across 8 bases. Germline trimming cut 6 bases from V and 7 bases from J; bases unmatched to any gene: 9. Germline V gives CDR1 SGHRS, CDR2 YFSETQ. The CDR3 has 14 residues. CDR3 nucleotides: TGCGCCAGCAAAAAGGGGGGACAGGAAAATGAGCAGTTCTTC. As protein: CASKKGGQENEQFF.